This T cell receptor (beta chain) was sequenced in a study of T cell repertoires in cytomegalovirus infection. TCRdb used MiXCR to reprocess the reads, holding one entry per CDR3 protein. The data contain 200,000 to 300,000 distinct CDR3 sequences, approximately 8.3% of them singletons. This clonotype was counted a few times. Germline CDR1 and CDR2: MDHEN and SYDVKM. The CDR3 consists of 11 residues. The V and J ends lost 3 bases and 6 bases respectively, with 2 bases between them. This receptor was obtained from a human donor in good health (CMV status not recorded). Some clones in this sample may be carry-over from other donors' samples. The chain has TRBV28 and TRBJ2-2; D call uncertain. Sequencing was performed on PBMCs. CDR3 DNA sequence: TGTGCCAGCAGTTTCGCCGGGGAGCTGTTTTTT. Its protein product is CASSFAGELFF.